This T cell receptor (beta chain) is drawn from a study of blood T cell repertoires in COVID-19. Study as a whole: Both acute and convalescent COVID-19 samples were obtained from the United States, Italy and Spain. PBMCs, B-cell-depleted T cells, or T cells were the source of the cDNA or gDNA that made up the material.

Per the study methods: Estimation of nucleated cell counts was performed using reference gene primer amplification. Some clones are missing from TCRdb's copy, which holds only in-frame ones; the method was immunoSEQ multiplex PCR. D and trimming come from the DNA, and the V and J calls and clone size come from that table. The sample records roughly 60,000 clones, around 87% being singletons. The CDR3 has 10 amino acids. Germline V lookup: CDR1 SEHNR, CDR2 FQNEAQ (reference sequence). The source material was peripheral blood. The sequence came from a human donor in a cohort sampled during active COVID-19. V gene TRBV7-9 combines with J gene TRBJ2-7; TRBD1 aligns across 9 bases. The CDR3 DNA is TGTGCCAGCAGGTGTGGACAGGGGACGGTC. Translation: CASRCGQGTV.